Presented here are 20 T cell receptor beta chains from one specimen sequenced in a study of monozygotic twins with inflammatory bowel disease. TCRdb reprocessed the 5' RACE reads and stores each CDR3 protein as one record, lacking DNA. Reported are around 450,000 distinct CDR3 sequences; the ten largest clones contain approximately 2.4%. The source material was blood. The origin of the receptors is a human donor with ulcerative colitis or Crohn's disease, or a healthy co-twin of an affected twin (not recorded which).

V and J are TRBV23-1 and TRBJ2-7. TRBV23-1 is labeled an ORF, and its function is uncertain. The CDR3 contains 16 residues. CDR3 residues: CASSQSTAGDPYEQYF.

CDR3 amino acids: CASSPAPESYGYTF. The chain uses TRBV3-1 and TRBJ1-2; TCRdb returns TRBD1, unconfirmable since there is no DNA. The CDR3 has 14 amino acids. The germline CDR1 and CDR2 sequences are LGHDT and YNNKEL (reference sequence).

This chain links TRBV30 with TRBJ1-1. This CDR3 is 12 amino acids long. Per germline, CDR1 GTSNPN and CDR2 SVGIG (reference sequence). The CDR3 reads CAWGPVNTEAFF.

This chain uses TRBV12-3 or TRBV12-4 with TRBJ1-1; TCRdb's D gene call, TRBD1, goes unchecked for lack of DNA. This CDR3 is 14 amino acids long. CDR3 residues: CASTLGRAGTEAFF.

This sequence joins TRBV7-9 and TRBJ1-2; TCRdb picks TRBD1, but there is no DNA to check that call. Germline assignment: CDR1 SEHNR and CDR2 FQNEAQ (reference sequence). This CDR3 spans 13 amino acids. CDR3 in amino acids: CAGEGTGGPGYTF.

CDR3 sequence reads: CSARISGSVETQYF. The chain links TRBV20-1 to TRBJ2-5; TCRdb outputs TRBD2, but without DNA this stays unchecked. The CDR3 contains 14 residues. Looked up from germline, CDR1 is DFQATT and CDR2 is SNEGSKA (reference sequence).

V usage is TRBV5-1 and J usage is TRBJ1-5. The CDR3 is 15 residues long. Per the germline V gene, CDR1 is SGHRS and CDR2 is YFSETQ. CDR3 sequence: CASSLGENSNQPQHF.

The rearrangement uses TRBV28 and TRBJ1-2; TCRdb reports TRBD1, a call that lacks DNA to check it against. Germline lookup yields CDR1 MDHEN and CDR2 SYDVKM. This CDR3 contains 15 residues. CDR3 protein: CASSFRGTANYGYTF.

The CDR3 sequence is CASSLGGVTYEQYF. The chain links TRBV7-9 to TRBJ2-7; TCRdb names TRBD2, which stays unverified in the absence of DNA. Per the germline V gene, CDR1 is SEHNR and CDR2 is FQNEAQ (reference sequence). This CDR3 region has 14 residues.

This sequence joins TRBV6-2 or TRBV6-3 and TRBJ1-1. CDR3 length: 13 amino acids. Per germline, CDR1 MNHEY and CDR2 SVGEGT. The CDR3 sequence: CASSYQWESEAFF.

The rearrangement links TRBV11-2 to TRBJ2-1; checking the TCRdb D call of TRBD2 is not possible without DNA. CDR3 length: 14 amino acids. Germline loops: CDR1 SGHAT, CDR2 FQNNGV. The CDR3: CASSLGLSGPEQFF. The whole variable domain, remainder taken from reference TRBV11-2 and TRBJ2-1, is EAGVAQSPRYKIIEKRQSVAFWCNPISGHATLYWYQQILGQGPKLLIQFQNNGVVDDSQLPKDRFSAERLKGVDSTLKIQPAKLEDSAVYLCASSLGLSGPEQFFGPGTRLTVL.

The chain combines TRBV20-1 with TRBJ2-7; TCRdb designates TRBD2, a call that cannot be tested without DNA. The CDR3 length is 13 residues. Per germline, CDR1 DFQATT and CDR2 SNEGSKA (reference sequence). The chain's CDR3 is CSGTSGMYDEQYF.

V gene TRBV6-5 combines with J gene TRBJ1-1; the D call of TRBD1 rests on TCRdb alone, since no DNA is present to check it. Per germline, CDR1 MNHEY and CDR2 SVGAGI. This CDR3 contains 15 residues. The CDR3 protein is CASSYKGPLFTEAFF.

This chain connects TRBV27 to TRBJ1-5; lacking DNA, the TRBD1 call made by TCRdb goes unchecked. The germline V gene encodes CDR1 MNHEY and CDR2 SMNVEV (reference sequence). The CDR3 covers 17 residues. CDR3 amino acids: CASSLRRGDSPLQPQHF.

This chain connects TRBV20-1 to TRBJ2-3; absent DNA, TCRdb's TRBD2 call cannot be checked. CDR1 is DFQATT, CDR2 SNEGSKA, per germline (reference sequence). The CDR3 contains 16 residues. The CDR3 here is CSATGTTQGWGDTQYF.

The chain links TRBV7-2 to TRBJ2-2; the D call from TCRdb, TRBD1, cannot be confirmed without DNA. The CDR3 extends over 16 amino acids. Per the germline V gene, CDR1 is SGHTA and CDR2 is FQGNSA. The CDR3 spells CASSLGGGSGTGELFF.

The J gene is TRBJ2-2, the V gene TRBV7-7; TCRdb's assignment of TRBD2 cannot be checked, as there is no DNA. The length of the CDR3 is 16 residues. Germline CDR1 is SSHAT and CDR2 is FNYEAQ (reference sequence). The CDR3 loop reads CASSLGAQANTGELFF.

The chain carries TRBV7-2 and TRBJ1-2; TCRdb names TRBD1, which stays unverified in the absence of DNA. Germline CDR1 is SGHTA and CDR2 is FQGNSA. CDR3 length: 14 residues. The CDR3 is CASSKAGTAYGYTF.

V usage is TRBV18 and J usage is TRBJ2-7; the D gene TCRdb calls, TRBD1, cannot be checked with no DNA. The CDR3 contains 14 residues. CDR1 and CDR2 (germline): KGHSH, LQKENI. CDR3 amino acids: CASSIRDGTYEQYF.

The V call is TRBV24-1, the J call TRBJ2-3; the TCRdb call, TRBD2, lacks DNA for checking. This CDR3 comprises 15 residues. Germline V CDR1 and CDR2: KGHDR, SFDVKD. CDR3 amino acids: CATSGGTSGGGTQYF.